This T cell receptor beta chain was recovered during a study of T cell responses to AZD1222 COVID-19 vaccine. In the study overall: Pooled samples include second doses given at about 4 or 12 weeks.

Study results and caveats: Breadth and depth of Spike-specific TCRs rose after two AZD1222 doses.

Regarding this clone: The target antigen is unknown.

CDR1 and CDR2 from the germline V gene are SGHTA and FQGNSA. The CDR3 runs 17 residues. Trimming cost V 1 base and J 2 bases; bases outside gene matches: 4. Profiling relied on immunoSEQ multiplex PCR, and the TCRdb table lists in-frame clones only, not all of them. The table has 110,000 or so clones, more than 70% seen once. Specimen: peripheral blood, collected on day 0 of AZD1222 vaccination. J is TRBJ2-1 and V is TRBV7-2; TRBD2 matches at 11 bases. The sequence was collected from an adult in good health. The CDR3 DNA sequence: TGTGCCAGCAGCTTAGGCCCGACTAGCGGGGCCTACAATGAGCAGTTCTTC. Protein sequence: CASSLGPTSGAYNEQFF. Based on the CDR3 plus reference TRBV7-2 and TRBJ2-1, the full variable domain is GAGVSQSPSNKVTEKGKDVELRCDPISGHTALYWYRQSLGQGLEFLIYFQGNSAPDKSGLPSDRFSAERTGGSVSTLTIQRTQQEDSAVYLCASSLGPTSGAYNEQFFGPGTRLTVL.